Here is one T cell receptor (beta chain) with its context. The entry originates in a study of blood T cell repertoires in COVID-19. Across the study: Researchers got acute and convalescent COVID-19 samples from the United States, Italy and Spain. T cells, B-cell-depleted T cells, or PBMCs provided the cDNA or gDNA that served as material.

There are 13 residues in the CDR3. CDR1 and CDR2 from the germline V gene are ENHRY and SYGVKD. V shed 3 bases and J shed 3 bases, with 8 bases lying between them. Methods used by the authors: From reference gene primer amplification, estimates of nucleated cell counts were derived. The table came from immunoSEQ multiplex PCR; TCRdb's copy has only in-frame clones and leaves some out. V and J calls and clone size follow that table, whereas D and trimming were derived from the DNA. The sample has about 68,000 clones; roughly 85% are singletons. The chain is built from TRBV10-3 and TRBJ2-5; possible D gene TRBD2, 6 bases. The receptor comes from a man aged 45-65 years with acute or convalescent COVID-19. Material for sequencing was peripheral blood. The DNA for the CDR3 is TGTGCCATCAGTGACGGAGGGGAAGAGACCCAGTACTTC. This sequence encodes CAISDGGEETQYF.